One sample yielded the 5 T cell receptor beta chains listed below, sequenced in a study of blood T cell repertoires in COVID-19. Libraries were prepared by immunoSEQ multiplex PCR; TCRdb keeps only in-frame clonotypes and omits some of them. The data contain over 70,000 clones, 75% to 85% of them seen just once; the ten biggest clones take up 15% to 20%. The sample taken for sequencing was peripheral blood. These receptors were obtained from a woman of 80 years or more with acute or convalescent COVID-19.

The gene calls are TRBV9 and TRBJ2-7; 7 bases agree with TRBD2. The CDR3 covers 15 residues. Germline V CDR1 and CDR2: SGDLS, YYNGEE. V lost 0 bases, J lost 4 bases, and 7 bases stayed unmatched. CDR3 residues: CASSVAAGVQYEQYF. CDR3 bases: TGTGCCAGCAGCGTAGCTGCGGGGGTCCAATACGAGCAGTACTTC.

The chain has TRBV6-5 and TRBJ2-7; weak D call: TRBD2 (7 bases). Germline values: CDR1 MNHEY, CDR2 SVGAGI. V was shortened by 7 bases and J by 7 bases, with 17 bases between the two germline ends. The CDR3 consists of 13 residues. In DNA form, the CDR3 reads TGTGCCAGCAAGGTTCGGGGGGCGGGTGAGCAGTACTTC. As protein: CASKVRGAGEQYF.

The rearrangement links TRBV6-1 to TRBJ2-5; D remains unclear. V lost 1 base and J 7 bases, leaving 7 bases between the germline ends. This CDR3 has 12 residues. CDR1 and CDR2 from the germline V gene are MNHNS and SASEGT. The DNA for the CDR3 is TGTGCCAGCAGTGAAGAGAGTCGGACCCAGTACTTC. This gives the protein CASSEESRTQYF.

The V and J genes are TRBV4-1 and TRBJ2-1; 7 nucleotides match TRBD1. This CDR3 is 18 amino acids long. V gave up 1 base and J gave up 4 bases; unmatched junction bases: 13. CDR1 is MGHRA and CDR2 is YSYEKL in the germline V gene. The CDR3 DNA reads as TGCGCCAGCAGCCAAGGTCAGCTAAGGGGGCGCCGGTACAATGAGCAGTTCTTC. This sequence encodes CASSQGQLRGRRYNEQFF.

This chain links TRBV27 with TRBJ1-4; 8 bases fit TRBD1. The CDR3 extends over 14 amino acids. Per germline, CDR1 MNHEY and CDR2 SMNVEV (reference sequence). V lost 5 bases to trimming and J lost 7 bases; unmatched junction nucleotides: 6. The CDR3 DNA reads TGTGCCAGCAGTCCCAGCAGGGGGCTTGAAAAACTGTTTTTT. Translation gives CASSPSRGLEKLFF.